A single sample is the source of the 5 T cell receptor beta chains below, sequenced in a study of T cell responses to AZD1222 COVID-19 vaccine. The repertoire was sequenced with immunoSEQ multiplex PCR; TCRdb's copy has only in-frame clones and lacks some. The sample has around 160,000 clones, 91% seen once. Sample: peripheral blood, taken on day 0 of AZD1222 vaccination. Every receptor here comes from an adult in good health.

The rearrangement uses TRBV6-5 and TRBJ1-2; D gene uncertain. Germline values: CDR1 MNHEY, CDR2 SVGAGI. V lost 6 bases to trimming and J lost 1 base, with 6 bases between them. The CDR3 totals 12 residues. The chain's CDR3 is CASRSLNYGYTF. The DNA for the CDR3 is TGTGCCAGCAGGTCACTTAACTATGGCTACACCTTC.

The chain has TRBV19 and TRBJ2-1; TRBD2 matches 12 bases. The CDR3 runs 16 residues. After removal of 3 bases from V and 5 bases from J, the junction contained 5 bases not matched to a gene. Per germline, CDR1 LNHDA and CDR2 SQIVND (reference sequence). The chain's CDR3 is CASSIPSGGGNNEQFF. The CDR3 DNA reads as TGTGCCAGTAGTATCCCTAGCGGGGGGGGAAACAATGAGCAGTTCTTC.

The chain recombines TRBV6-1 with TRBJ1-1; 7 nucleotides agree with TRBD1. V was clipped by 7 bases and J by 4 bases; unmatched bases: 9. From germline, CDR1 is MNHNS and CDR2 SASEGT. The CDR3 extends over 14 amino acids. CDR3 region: CASNNRQGGTEAFF. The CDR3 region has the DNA TGTGCCAGCAATAACCGACAGGGAGGCACTGAAGCTTTCTTT.

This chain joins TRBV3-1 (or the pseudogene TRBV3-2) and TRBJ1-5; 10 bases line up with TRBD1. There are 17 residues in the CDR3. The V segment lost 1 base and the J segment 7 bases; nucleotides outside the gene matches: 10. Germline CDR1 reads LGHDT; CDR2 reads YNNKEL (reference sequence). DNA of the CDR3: TGTGCCAGCAGCCAAGGTTTGGGACAGGGGTTGGACCAGCCCCAGCATTTT. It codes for CASSQGLGQGLDQPQHF.

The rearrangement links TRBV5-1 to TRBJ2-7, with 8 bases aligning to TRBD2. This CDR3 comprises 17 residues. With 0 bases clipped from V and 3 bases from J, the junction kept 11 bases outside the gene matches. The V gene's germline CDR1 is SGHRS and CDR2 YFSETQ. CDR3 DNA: TGCGCCAGCAGCTTGGCCGGGAGGGTCGGTTATCTCTACGAGCAGTACTTC. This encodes CASSLAGRVGYLYEQYF.